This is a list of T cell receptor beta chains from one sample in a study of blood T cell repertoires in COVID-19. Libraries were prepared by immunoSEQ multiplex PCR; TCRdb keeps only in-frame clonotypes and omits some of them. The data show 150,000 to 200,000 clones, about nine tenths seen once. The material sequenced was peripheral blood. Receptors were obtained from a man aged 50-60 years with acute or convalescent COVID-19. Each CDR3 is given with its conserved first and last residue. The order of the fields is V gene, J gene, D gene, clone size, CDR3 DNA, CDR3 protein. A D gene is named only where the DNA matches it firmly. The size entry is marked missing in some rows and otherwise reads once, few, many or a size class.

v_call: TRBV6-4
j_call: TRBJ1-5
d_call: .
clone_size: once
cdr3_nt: TGTGCCACCTCTTCTGGGGGAGGCCAGCCCCAGCATTTT
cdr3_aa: CATSSGGGQPQHF

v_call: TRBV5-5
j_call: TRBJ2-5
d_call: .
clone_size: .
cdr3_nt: TGTGCCAGCAGCATGGGACGCCCAGGGGAGACCCAGTACTTC
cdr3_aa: CASSMGRPGETQYF

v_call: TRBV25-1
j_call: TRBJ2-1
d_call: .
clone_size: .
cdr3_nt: TGTGCCAGCGGTTGGGGGGGCGCCTTTCAGTTCTTC
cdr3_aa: CASGWGGAFQFF

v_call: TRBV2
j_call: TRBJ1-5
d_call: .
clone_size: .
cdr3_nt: TGTGCCAGCAGGCGAGGGAGCAATCAGCCCCAGCATTTT
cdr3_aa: CASRRGSNQPQHF

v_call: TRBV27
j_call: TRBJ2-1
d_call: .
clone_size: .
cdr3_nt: TGTGCCAGCAGTTTGGGGCTGCCGGGACACGAGCAGTTCTTC
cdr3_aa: CASSLGLPGHEQFF

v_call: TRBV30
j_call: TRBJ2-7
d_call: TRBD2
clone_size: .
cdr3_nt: TGTGCCTGGAGTATTGGGAGGGCCTACGAGCAGTACTTC
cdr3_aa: CAWSIGRAYEQYF

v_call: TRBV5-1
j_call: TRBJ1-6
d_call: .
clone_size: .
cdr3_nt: TGCGCCAGCAGCTTGGCCGGGGTGGATAATTCACCCCTCCACTTT
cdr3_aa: CASSLAGVDNSPLHF

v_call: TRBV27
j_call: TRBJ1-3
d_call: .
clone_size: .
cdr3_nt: TGTGCCAGCAGTTTAACCCCCGGGGGGGCTGGAAACACCATATATTTT
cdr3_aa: CASSLTPGGAGNTIYF

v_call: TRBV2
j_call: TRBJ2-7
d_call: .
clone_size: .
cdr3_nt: TGTGCCAGCAGTGAAGCATTTCGGTACGAGCAGTACTTC
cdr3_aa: CASSEAFRYEQYF

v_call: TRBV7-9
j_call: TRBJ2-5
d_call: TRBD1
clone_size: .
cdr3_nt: TGTGCCAGCAGCTCGTACGGGACAGAGAGTCAAGAGACCCAGTACTTC
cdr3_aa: CASSSYGTESQETQYF

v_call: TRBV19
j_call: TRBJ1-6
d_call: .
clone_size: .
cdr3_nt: TGTGCCAGTAGCCCATGGACAGCTGAGAATTCACCCCTCCACTTT
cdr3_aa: CASSPWTAENSPLHF

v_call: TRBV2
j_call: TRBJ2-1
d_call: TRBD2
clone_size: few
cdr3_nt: TGTGCCAGCAGTGCTCAGGGACTAGCGGGGAATGAGCAGTTCTTC
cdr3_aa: CASSAQGLAGNEQFF

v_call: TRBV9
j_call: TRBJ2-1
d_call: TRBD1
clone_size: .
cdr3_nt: TGTGCCAGCAGCCGGGACAGGGCCCCCAATGAGCAGTTCTTC
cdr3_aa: CASSRDRAPNEQFF

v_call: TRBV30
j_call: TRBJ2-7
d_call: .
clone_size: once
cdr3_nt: TGTGCCTGGAGTAGGACAGCGAACTCCTACGAGCAGTACTTC
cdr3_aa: CAWSRTANSYEQYF

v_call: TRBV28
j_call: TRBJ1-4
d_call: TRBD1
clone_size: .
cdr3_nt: TGTGCCAGCAGTTTATGGAGGACAGGGGTGTTTGTGGTGTTTTTT
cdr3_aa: CASSLWRTGVFVVFF

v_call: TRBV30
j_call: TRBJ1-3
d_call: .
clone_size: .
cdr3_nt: TGTGCCTGGAGTGTAACGCCGGGCTCTGGAAACACCATATATTTT
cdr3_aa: CAWSVTPGSGNTIYF

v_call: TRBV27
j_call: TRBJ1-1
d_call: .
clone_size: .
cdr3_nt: TGTGCCAGCGGGTTCACGGAGGGCACTGAAGCTTTCTTT
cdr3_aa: CASGFTEGTEAFF

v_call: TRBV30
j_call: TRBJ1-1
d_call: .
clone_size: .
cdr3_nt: TGTGCCTGGGACCGGGGGTTGGGGAACACTGAAGCTTTCTTT
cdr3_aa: CAWDRGLGNTEAFF

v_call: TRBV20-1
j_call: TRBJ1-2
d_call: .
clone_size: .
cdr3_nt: TGCAGTGCTAGTCGAGAAAACTATGGCTACACCTTC
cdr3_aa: CSASRENYGYTF

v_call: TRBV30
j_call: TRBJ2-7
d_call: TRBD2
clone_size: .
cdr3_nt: TGTGCCTGGACTTTCAGTGGGGCGGGAGGGTTCGGATACGAGCAGTACTTC
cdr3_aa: CAWTFSGAGGFGYEQYF

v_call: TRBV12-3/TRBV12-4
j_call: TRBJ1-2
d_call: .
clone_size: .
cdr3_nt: TGTGCCAGCAGTCTGGACGGACAAGGGGGCTACACCTTC
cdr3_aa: CASSLDGQGGYTF

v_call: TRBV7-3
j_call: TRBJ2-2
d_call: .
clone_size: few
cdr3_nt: TGTGCCAGCAGCTTATTAGCCGGGGAGCTGTTTTTT
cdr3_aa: CASSLLAGELFF

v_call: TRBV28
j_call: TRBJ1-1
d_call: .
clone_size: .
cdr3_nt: TGTGCCAGCAGCTCACTCCCAGGGGCCCGATCCCCAGACACTGAAGCTTTCTTT
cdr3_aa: CASSSLPGARSPDTEAFF

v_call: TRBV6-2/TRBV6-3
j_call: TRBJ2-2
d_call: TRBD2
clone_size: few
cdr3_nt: TGTGCCAGCAGCCCCGGGCCCCAACTAGCGGGAGGGCAGTGGACGAACACCGGGGAGCTGTTTTTT
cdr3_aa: CASSPGPQLAGGQWTNTGELFF

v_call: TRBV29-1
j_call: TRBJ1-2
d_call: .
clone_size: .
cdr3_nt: TGCAGCGTTGGGTTAGTTTATGGCTACACCTTC
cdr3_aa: CSVGLVYGYTF

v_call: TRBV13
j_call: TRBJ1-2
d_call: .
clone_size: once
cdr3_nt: TGTGCCAGCAGCTTAGGAAAGACTGTTTATGGCTACACCTTC
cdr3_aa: CASSLGKTVYGYTF

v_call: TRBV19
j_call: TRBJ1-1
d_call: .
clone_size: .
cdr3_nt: TGTGCCAGTAGTATAGAGGCCCTCCGAGGAGGGGTGAACACTGAAGCTTTCTTT
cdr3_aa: CASSIEALRGGVNTEAFF